This entry features one T cell receptor (beta chain) sequence. The data belong to a study of blood T cell repertoires in COVID-19. Trimming took 5 bases from V and 3 from J, leaving 14 bases between them. The CDR3 totals 15 residues. Germline CDR1 is SNHLY and CDR2 is FYNNEI. Study processing details: Amplification of reference gene primers provided the estimated nucleated cell counts. Assay used: immunoSEQ multiplex PCR; TCRdb lists only in-frame clones, some missing. V and J calls plus clone size are reproduced from that table; the DNA served to infer D and trimming. This sample has 60,000 to 90,000 clones, with approximately 88% found just once.

Sequenced sample: peripheral blood. The chain is built from TRBV2 and TRBJ1-5, with D perhaps TRBD1 (6 bases). This TCR came from an elderly woman with active or convalescent COVID-19. In nucleotides, the CDR3 is TGTGCCAGCAGTTTCCAGGGGAGTCCCAATCAGCCCCAGCATTTT. Translation gives CASSFQGSPNQPQHF.